The clone carrying this T cell receptor beta chain was recorded a few times. Its antigen remains unidentified. The sample originates from a study of cytotoxic CD8 clonotypes in ibrutinib-treated CLL. At the level of the study: The samples contained over 250,000 productive templates on average. They also contained an average of about 94,000 productive rearrangements. Study results and caveats: Clonality went higher at ibrutinib response and then dropped back toward baseline at progression.

Germline CDR1 and CDR2: KGHSH and LQKENI. The CDR3 extends over 16 amino acids. With 3 bases clipped from V and 7 bases from J, the junction kept 10 bases outside the gene matches. The protocol was immunoSEQ multiplex PCR, while the TCRdb copy is restricted to in-frame clones and leaves out a portion. The sample has approximately 200,000 clones; over 60% are singletons. This chain joins TRBV18 and TRBJ2-1; 9 nucleotides agree with TRBD2. The material sequenced was PBMCs, taken after 24 months of ibrutinib treatment. This TCR derives from a human donor with chronic lymphocytic leukemia. CDR3: CASSPPERGEVNEQFF. Here the CDR3 DNA reads TGTGCCAGCTCACCCCCGGAGCGGGGGGAGGTTAATGAGCAGTTCTTC.